This T cell receptor (beta chain) was sequenced for a study of T cell responses to AZD1222 COVID-19 vaccine. This clone has a handful of counts. Its specificity is unknown. This same CDR3 is encoded by further DNA sequences in the sample. Study outcomes and limitations: Every sample of the repertoires postdated the peak T cell response.

The ends were cut back, 3 bases at V and 3 bases at J, with 8 bases in the middle. This CDR3 spans 13 amino acids. In germline, CDR1 is KGHSH, CDR2 LQKENI. TCRdb's table, derived via immunoSEQ multiplex PCR, lists solely in-frame clones and lacks some. Of 200,000 to 300,000 clones listed, just over 90% were seen once; the top ten hold roughly 0.51%. The chain is built from TRBV18 and TRBJ1-2; D might be TRBD1 (5 bases). This clonotype originated in an adult in good health. The sample here was peripheral blood, taken on day 0 of AZD1222 vaccination. The chain's CDR3 is CASSPGGDYGYTF. In nucleotides, the CDR3 is TGTGCCAGCTCACCGGGGGGGGACTATGGCTACACCTTC. Filled out from reference TRBV18 and TRBJ1-2, the complete variable domain reads NAGVMQNPRHLVRRRGQEARLRCSPMKGHSHVYWYRQLPEEGLKFMVYLQKENIIDESGMPKERFSAEFPKEGPSILRIQQVVRGDSAAYFCASSPGGDYGYTFGSGTRLTVV.